This record covers a single TCR beta chain. Its matching antigen is unknown. This record comes from a study of response to subunit inactivated influenza vaccine. Study-level results: The authors put forward the suggestion that each seasonal influenza vaccination may bring in only a limited number of new T cells.

TCRdb reanalysed the RT-PCR reads using MiXCR and keeps one entry per CDR3 protein. Among approximately 310,000 distinct CDR3 sequences, just over 20% were seen once, and the ten largest hold roughly 10%. The CDR3 consists of 12 residues. Germline CDR1 reads SNHLY; CDR2 reads FYNNEI. V lost 6 bases, J lost 9 bases, and 4 bases stayed unmatched. The sequencing used PBMCs from blood, collected 21 months after vaccination. The chain links TRBV2 to TRBJ1-5; 8 nucleotides agree with TRBD1. This TCR was recovered from a man aged 50 to 69 who received an inactivated influenza vaccine. The CDR3 nucleotides read TGTGCCAGCAGGGACAGGGATTCGCCCCAGCATTTT. This gives the protein CASRDRDSPQHF.